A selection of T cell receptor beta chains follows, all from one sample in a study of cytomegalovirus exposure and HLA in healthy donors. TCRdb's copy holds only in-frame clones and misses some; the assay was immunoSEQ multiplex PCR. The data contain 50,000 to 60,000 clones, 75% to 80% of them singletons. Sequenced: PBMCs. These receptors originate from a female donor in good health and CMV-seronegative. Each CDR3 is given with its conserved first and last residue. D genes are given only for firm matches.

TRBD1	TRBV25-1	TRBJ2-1	CASSGQGSSYNEQFF
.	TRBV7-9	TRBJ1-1	CASSLIQGQAFF
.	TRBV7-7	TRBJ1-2	CASMGGNNYGYTF
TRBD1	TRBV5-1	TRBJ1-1	CASRPGQVTVRAFF
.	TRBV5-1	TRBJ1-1	CASRSGGANTEAFF
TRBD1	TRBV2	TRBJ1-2	CASSETGGYGYTF
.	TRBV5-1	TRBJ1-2	CASRSAFGGFYGYTF
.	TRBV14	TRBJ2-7	CASSPRAARGSEQYF
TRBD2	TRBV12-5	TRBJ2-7	CASGPRLAGAYEQYF
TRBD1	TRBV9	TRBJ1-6	CASSLSGTGVSPLHF
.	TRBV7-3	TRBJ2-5	CASSLQGRKLETQYF
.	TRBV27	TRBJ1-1	CASRYLQGVQAFF
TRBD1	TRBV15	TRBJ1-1	CATSRGTGGMNTEAFF
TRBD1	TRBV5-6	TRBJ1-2	CASTFSGTGCGYTF
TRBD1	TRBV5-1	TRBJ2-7	CASSRDRVLGQYF
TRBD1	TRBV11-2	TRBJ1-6	CASSLRDRVSPLHF
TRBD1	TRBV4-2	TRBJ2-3	CASSQDTGGADTQYF
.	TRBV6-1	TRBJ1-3	CASSEDGTSGNTIYF
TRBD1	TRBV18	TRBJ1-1	CASSTSQGAVGTEAFF
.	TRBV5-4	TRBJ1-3	CASSVTAGNTIYF
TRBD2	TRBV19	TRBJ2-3	CASSIIAGGADTQYF
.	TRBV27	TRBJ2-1	CASSPIRGLSDEQFF
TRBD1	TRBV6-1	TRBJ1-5	CASSGRDRGISNQPQHF
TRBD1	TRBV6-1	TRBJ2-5	CASNKAGTGGETQYF
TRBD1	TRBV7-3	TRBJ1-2	CASSSGQGAASYTF
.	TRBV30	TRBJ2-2	CAWSTGNANTGELFF
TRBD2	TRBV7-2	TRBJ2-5	CASSLRRGTSGTLETQYF
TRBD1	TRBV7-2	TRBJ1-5	CASSWTGDQPQHF
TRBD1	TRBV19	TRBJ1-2	CASSIGAGTGDGYTF
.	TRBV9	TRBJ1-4	CASSRRAGGEKLFF
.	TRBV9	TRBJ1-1	CASSVDGGASTEAFF
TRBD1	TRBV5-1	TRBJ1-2	CASSQWTGSHGYTF
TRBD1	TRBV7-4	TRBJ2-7	CASSSLPGQGYHEQYF
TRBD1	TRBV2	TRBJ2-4	CASSGTGADIQYF